The T cell receptor (beta chain) under discussion was sequenced for a study of T cell changes during pregnancy in multiple sclerosis (dated by TCRdb to between 2019 and 2020). For the study in its entirety: The study examined how the T cell repertoire changed over the course of pregnancy in women with multiple sclerosis.

On this clone: Its antigen remains undetermined. No quality values exist for individual bases; no much larger clone is one base distant.

The library was built by means of the immunoSEQ multiplex PCR assay. TCRdb stores this immuneACCESS table with in-frame sequences only. Part of the clones is absent; in the studies checked, under half of the shortfall reflects unresolved V genes, and no reason is known for the rest. The sample data list around 26,000 clones, and approximately 90% of these were observed just once. The ten biggest clones cover approximately 0.67% of the sample. V lost 4 bases and J lost 6 bases, and the count of bases not matched to a germline gene is 5. The germline V gene sets CDR1 to SGHVS and CDR2 to FNYEAQ. CDR3 length: 13 amino acids, cysteine to phenylalanine. Of the read, only the CDR3 DNA is kept; its 39 bases are in frame from base 1.

This sample comprised CD4+ T cells from peripheral blood mononuclear cells, obtained in the first trimester of pregnancy. The receptor's source is a female donor in good health, enrolled as a control in a pregnancy study. The chain was built from TRBV7-6 and TRBJ1-1, with 7 junctional bases fitting TRBD1. The sequenced DNA: TGTGCCAGCAGCTCGACAGGGTACGCTGAAGCTTTCTTT. Its amino acids are CASSSTGYAEAFF.